This is a list of T cell receptor beta chains from one sample in a study of blood T cell repertoires in COVID-19. Measured with immunoSEQ multiplex PCR; TCRdb has only the in-frame clones, and not every one. The sample has about 30,000 clones; around nine tenths are singletons. The specimen was peripheral blood. The receptors stem from a human donor in a cohort sampled during active COVID-19. Both conserved end residues are part of each CDR3. D genes are given only for firm matches. Size is stated for part of the rows, as once, few or many counts, or as a class when the clone is expanded.

J: TRBJ1-1; V: TRBV18; size: .; D: .; DNA: TGTGCCAGCTCACCCACCGTCACTGGCACTGAAGCTTTCTTT; CDR3: CASSPTVTGTEAFF
J: TRBJ1-6; V: TRBV19; size: .; D: TRBD1; DNA: TGTGCCAGTACTCGTCCCGGGACAGGGGAATTTTCACCCCTCCACTTT; CDR3: CASTRPGTGEFSPLHF
J: TRBJ2-3; V: TRBV5-5; size: .; D: TRBD2; DNA: TGTGCCAGCAGCACGGGACTAGCGGGGGTCACAGATACGCAGTATTTT; CDR3: CASSTGLAGVTDTQYF
J: TRBJ1-6; V: TRBV19; size: .; D: TRBD1; DNA: TGTGCCAGTACATTAGGACAGGGGAATTCACCCCTCCACTTT; CDR3: CASTLGQGNSPLHF
J: TRBJ2-7; V: TRBV3-1/TRBV3-2; size: .; D: .; DNA: TGTGCCAGCAGCCAGGGCCTAGCGAAGAGCTCCTACGAGCAGTACTTC; CDR3: CASSQGLAKSSYEQYF
J: TRBJ2-5; V: TRBV15; size: .; D: TRBD2; DNA: TGTGCCACCAGCAGGGAGCGGGGCCAAGAGACCCAGTACTTC; CDR3: CATSRERGQETQYF
J: TRBJ2-7; V: TRBV5-1; size: .; D: TRBD1; DNA: TGCGCCAGCAGCTTGGACGGCAGGGGGTCCGACGAGCAGTACTTC; CDR3: CASSLDGRGSDEQYF
J: TRBJ2-1; V: TRBV15; size: .; D: TRBD2; DNA: TGTGCCACCAGCAGAGAGGGGCCGAGACTAGCGGGGGTCAATGAGCAGTTCTTC; CDR3: CATSREGPRLAGVNEQFF
J: TRBJ1-2; V: TRBV3-1/TRBV3-2; size: few; D: .; DNA: TGTGCCAGCCGGAAGTCAGGGACTAACTATGGCTACACCTTC; CDR3: CASRKSGTNYGYTF
J: TRBJ1-2; V: TRBV20-1; size: .; D: .; DNA: TGCAGTGGTCGGGGAGACTATGGCTACACCTTC; CDR3: CSGRGDYGYTF
J: TRBJ2-1; V: TRBV2; size: .; D: TRBD2; DNA: TGTGCCAGCAGAGCGGGGGGGCTGGGTAATGAGCAGTTCTTC; CDR3: CASRAGGLGNEQFF
J: TRBJ1-1; V: TRBV6-1; size: .; D: .; DNA: TGTGCCAGCAGTGAAGCGCTTCTAGGGGCGGAAGCTTTCTTT; CDR3: CASSEALLGAEAFF
J: TRBJ1-5; V: TRBV19; size: .; D: .; DNA: TGTGCCAGTAGCCCGTCGGGGACGGGAGGCCAGCCCCAGCATTTT; CDR3: CASSPSGTGGQPQHF
J: TRBJ1-5; V: TRBV19; size: once; D: .; DNA: TGTGCCAGTAGTGCCTCCAGGGATAGCAATCAGCCCCAGCATTTT; CDR3: CASSASRDSNQPQHF
J: TRBJ2-2; V: TRBV15; size: .; D: TRBD2; DNA: TGTGCCACCGGCGGACTAGCGGGGAACACCGGGGAGCTGTTTTTT; CDR3: CATGGLAGNTGELFF
J: TRBJ1-2; V: TRBV25-1; size: .; D: TRBD1; DNA: TGTGCCAGCAGTGGGACAGGGCCGGCTGGCTACACCTTC; CDR3: CASSGTGPAGYTF
J: TRBJ1-1; V: TRBV6-4; size: .; D: .; DNA: TGTGCCAGCAGTGCGATACCGGGAGCTGAAGCTTTCTTT; CDR3: CASSAIPGAEAFF
J: TRBJ2-7; V: TRBV6-4; size: .; D: .; DNA: TGTGCCAGCAGTGACTCCCGCAGGGGCTACTCCTACGAGCAGTACTTC; CDR3: CASSDSRRGYSYEQYF
J: TRBJ2-5; V: TRBV11-3; size: .; D: TRBD2; DNA: TGTGCCAGCAGCCTTCATAGCGGGGGTCAAGAGACCCAGTACTTC; CDR3: CASSLHSGGQETQYF
J: TRBJ1-4; V: TRBV2; size: .; D: .; DNA: TGTGCCAGCAGTTTACTTACAGGGTCGGATAATGAAAAACTGTTTTTT; CDR3: CASSLLTGSDNEKLFF
J: TRBJ2-2; V: TRBV6-6; size: few; D: .; DNA: TGTGCCAGCAGCTCGACAGGTACCACCGGGGAGCTGTTTTTT; CDR3: CASSSTGTTGELFF
J: TRBJ2-5; V: TRBV5-1; size: .; D: TRBD1; DNA: TGCGCCAGCAGCTTCTGGGACAGCCAAGAGACCCAGTACTTC; CDR3: CASSFWDSQETQYF
J: TRBJ1-1; V: TRBV5-1; size: .; D: TRBD1; DNA: TGCGCCAGCAGCCAAGGGACAGGGTACCTTAACACTGAAGCTTTCTTT; CDR3: CASSQGTGYLNTEAFF
J: TRBJ1-6; V: TRBV7-2; size: .; D: .; DNA: TGTGCCAGCAGCTTAGCAGGTCCCCAGGGGAATTCACCCCTCCACTTT; CDR3: CASSLAGPQGNSPLHF
J: TRBJ2-4; V: TRBV19; size: once; D: .; DNA: TGTGCCAGTATAGGACAATCCACGAACATTCAGTACTTC; CDR3: CASIGQSTNIQYF
J: TRBJ2-3; V: TRBV11-2; size: .; D: TRBD1; DNA: TGTGCCAGCAGCCTCTGGACAGGGGGAGATACGCAGTATTTT; CDR3: CASSLWTGGDTQYF
J: TRBJ2-1; V: TRBV2; size: .; D: .; DNA: TGTGCCAGCAGTGATGATAGCGGCTACAATGAGCAGTTCTTC; CDR3: CASSDDSGYNEQFF
J: TRBJ2-3; V: TRBV2; size: .; D: TRBD1; DNA: TGTGCCAGCAGTGCCATACAGGGGGCCCCGGCTACGCAGTATTTT; CDR3: CASSAIQGAPATQYF
J: TRBJ2-3; V: TRBV9; size: .; D: TRBD2; DNA: TGTGCCAGCAGCGTCAGTCTAGCGGGGGTGGAAGATACGCAGTATTTT; CDR3: CASSVSLAGVEDTQYF
J: TRBJ2-7; V: TRBV5-1; size: .; D: .; DNA: TGCGCCAGCAGCCCGGGGGAGGTGTCCTACGAGCAGTACTTC; CDR3: CASSPGEVSYEQYF
J: TRBJ1-2; V: TRBV5-1; size: .; D: TRBD1; DNA: TGCGCCAGCAGCGTTACAGGGGACTATGGCTACACCTTC; CDR3: CASSVTGDYGYTF
J: TRBJ2-3; V: TRBV5-1; size: .; D: TRBD2; DNA: TGCGCCAGCAGCTTGGTAACTAGCGTAAGCACAGATACGCAGTATTTT; CDR3: CASSLVTSVSTDTQYF
J: TRBJ1-1; V: TRBV11-3; size: once; D: .; DNA: TGTGCCAGCAGCTTAGACCGGGGAAGAGCTTTCTTT; CDR3: CASSLDRGRAFF
J: TRBJ1-2; V: TRBV2; size: once; D: .; DNA: TGTGCCAGCAGTGCTAGGGGCCCTAACTATGGCTACACCTTC; CDR3: CASSARGPNYGYTF
J: TRBJ2-1; V: TRBV3-1/TRBV3-2; size: .; D: .; DNA: TGTGCCAGCAGCCAGCGGGGGCAGTACTACAATGAGCAGTTCTTC; CDR3: CASSQRGQYYNEQFF
J: TRBJ2-2; V: TRBV5-1; size: .; D: .; DNA: TGCGCCAGCAGCTTGGGAGGGGGCACCGGGGAGCTGTTTTTT; CDR3: CASSLGGGTGELFF
J: TRBJ1-2; V: TRBV29-1; size: .; D: .; DNA: TGCAGCGTCCTTACAGGGACGAGGGGCTATGGCTACACCTTC; CDR3: CSVLTGTRGYGYTF
J: TRBJ2-5; V: TRBV30; size: .; D: .; DNA: TGTGCCTGGAGTGCAGGGTCAGAGACCCAGTACTTC; CDR3: CAWSAGSETQYF
J: TRBJ1-4; V: TRBV18; size: .; D: .; DNA: TGTGCCAGCTCACCAGATGCGGCGAATGAAAAACTGTTTTTT; CDR3: CASSPDAANEKLFF
J: TRBJ2-3; V: TRBV12-3/TRBV12-4; size: .; D: TRBD2; DNA: TGTGCCAGCAGACAAAGACGGGGGGGTGGACCGTATTTT; CDR3: CASRQRRGGGPYF
J: TRBJ2-5; V: TRBV2; size: once; D: TRBD2; DNA: TGTGCCAGCAGGTTCAGCGGGGGGGCCCAAGAGACCCAGTACTTC; CDR3: CASRFSGGAQETQYF
J: TRBJ2-7; V: TRBV20-1; size: .; D: .; DNA: TGCAGTGCTAGTCGAGACAACGATCCCGAGCAGTACTTC; CDR3: CSASRDNDPEQYF
J: TRBJ2-1; V: TRBV19; size: .; D: TRBD1; DNA: TGTGCCAGTAGTTACAGGGGGCTATACAATGAGCAGTTCTTC; CDR3: CASSYRGLYNEQFF
J: TRBJ1-5; V: TRBV30; size: .; D: TRBD1; DNA: TGTGCCTGGAGCCGGACAGGCGGCAATCAGCCCCAGCATTTT; CDR3: CAWSRTGGNQPQHF
J: TRBJ1-1; V: TRBV6-2/TRBV6-3; size: .; D: TRBD1; DNA: TGTGCCAGCAGTTATTCCGGGACAGGAGCCTCCGAAGCTTTCTTT; CDR3: CASSYSGTGASEAFF